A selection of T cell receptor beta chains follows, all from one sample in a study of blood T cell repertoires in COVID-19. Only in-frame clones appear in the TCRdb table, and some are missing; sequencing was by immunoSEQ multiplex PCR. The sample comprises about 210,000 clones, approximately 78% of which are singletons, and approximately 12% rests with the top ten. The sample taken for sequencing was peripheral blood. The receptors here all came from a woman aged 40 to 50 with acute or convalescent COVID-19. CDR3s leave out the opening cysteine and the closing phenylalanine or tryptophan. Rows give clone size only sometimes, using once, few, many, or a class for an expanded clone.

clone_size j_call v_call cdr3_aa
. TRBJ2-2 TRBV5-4 ASSLGGLNTGELF
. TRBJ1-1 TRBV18 ASSPRTENTEAF
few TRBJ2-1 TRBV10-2 ASSELGGSYNEQF
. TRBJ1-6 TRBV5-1 ASSLEGNSPLH
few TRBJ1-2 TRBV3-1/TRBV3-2 ASSQGQAYFYGYT
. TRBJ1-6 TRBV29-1 SVSSGVGSPLH
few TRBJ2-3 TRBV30 AWSVQLAGVDTQY
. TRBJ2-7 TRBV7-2 ASSSHRYEQY
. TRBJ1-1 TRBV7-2 ASSLVPGLGLDTEAF
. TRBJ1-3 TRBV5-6 ASSTTGGITGNTIY
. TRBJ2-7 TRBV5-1 ASSLTAGSSYEQY